This T cell receptor beta chain was sequenced for a study of human versus mouse CDR3 diversity and MHC coevolution. On this clone: The antigen remains undetermined.

Study conclusions and caveats: Human T cells underwent selection on a handful of different MHC II alleles.

Germline CDR1 reads SNHLY; CDR2 reads FYNNEI. The CDR3 runs 18 residues. V shed 0 bases and J 3 bases; nucleotides not matched to a gene: 5. This table comes from immunoSEQ multiplex PCR, and its TCRdb copy is limited to in-frame clones, with some not included. The sample lists about 81,000 clones, roughly 95% seen once, with roughly 1.3% in the top ten. Sorting isolated naive CD4 T cells lacking CD45RO and expressing CD62L. This rearrangement joins TRBV2 to TRBJ2-6, with 10 bases that match TRBD2. This TCR was sampled from a person aged 30 to 70 in good health. Sequenced: naive CD4+ T cells from blood. Subset noted: CD45RO-negative CD62L-positive naive CD4 T cells. The CDR3 DNA reads as TGTGCCAGCAGTGAAGCGCGGCTAGCGGGAGTTGGGGCCAACGTCCTGACTTTC. This codes for CASSEARLAGVGANVLTF.